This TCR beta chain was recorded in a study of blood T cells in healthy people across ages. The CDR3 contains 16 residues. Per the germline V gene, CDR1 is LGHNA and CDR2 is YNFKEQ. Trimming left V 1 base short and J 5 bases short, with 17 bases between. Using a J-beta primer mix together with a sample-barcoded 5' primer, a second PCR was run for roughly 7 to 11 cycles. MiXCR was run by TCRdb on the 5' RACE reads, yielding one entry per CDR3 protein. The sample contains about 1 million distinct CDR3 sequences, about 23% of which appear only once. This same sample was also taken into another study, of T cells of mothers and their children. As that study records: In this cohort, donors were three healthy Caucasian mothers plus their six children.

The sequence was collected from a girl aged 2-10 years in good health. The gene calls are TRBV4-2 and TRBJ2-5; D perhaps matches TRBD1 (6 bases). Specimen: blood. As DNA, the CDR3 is TGTGCCAGCAGCCAAGTGGGGGCGAAGCTCCAGGAGACCCAGTACTTC. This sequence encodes CASSQVGAKLQETQYF.